Listed below are T cell receptor beta chains from one sample, sequenced in a study of vaccination and CD4 T cells after COVID-19. TCRdb redid the calling of the PCR reads with MiXCR, one entry per CDR3 protein. The table records under 20,000 distinct CDR3 sequences, about three quarters of them present only once. No antigens are known for them. Sequences were derived from CD4+ T cells from blood, cultured in vitro, sampled after SARS-CoV-2 vaccination. The receptors come from a human donor who received a COVID-19 vaccine. Each CDR3 is given with its conserved first and last residue. The D gene is left open where the match is weak. Clone sizes are given selectively: once, few, many, or a class where the clone is expanded.

CDR3nt,CDR3aa,abundance,v_gene,j_gene,d_gene
TGTGCCTGGAGTCCCGGGTTGGGGGGCGCCCTCTTC,CAWSPGLGGALF,.,TRBV30,TRBJ1-2,.
TGCAGTGCTAGCGCCTCCCCGGGAAACACAGATACGCAGTATTTT,CSASASPGNTDTQYF,few,TRBV20-1,TRBJ2-3,.
TGTGCCAGCAGCCAAGAGCTCACAGGGTTGCGTGGTTCACCCCTCCACTTT,CASSQELTGLRGSPLHF,.,TRBV14,TRBJ1-6,.
TGTGCCAGCAGCTTGGAGCACGGGGCCGAGGGACTAGCGGGGGGGCAAGGCTACGAGCAGTACTTC,CASSLEHGAEGLAGGQGYEQYF,.,TRBV7-8,TRBJ2-7,TRBD2
TGTGCCTGGAGTGTCACAGGGTATGGCTACACCTTC,CAWSVTGYGYTF,.,TRBV30,TRBJ1-2,.
TGCGCCAGCAGTGCAAACCGGGACGCAAGGGAAGCTTTCTTT,CASSANRDAREAFF,.,TRBV10-1,TRBJ1-1,.
TGTGCCAGCAGCAACTGGCAGGCGGGGGGACGGCCCCAGCATTTT,CASSNWQAGGRPQHF,.,TRBV6-1,TRBJ1-5,.
TGTGCCAGCAGTGTTACACAGGGTTACGGCACTGAAGCTTTCTTT,CASSVTQGYGTEAFF,once,TRBV28,TRBJ1-1,.
TGCAGTGCTGGACTCGGTAACTCACCCCTCCACTTT,CSAGLGNSPLHF,.,TRBV20-1,TRBJ1-6,.
TGTGCCAGCAGCTTACTGCGGGCCGGGGAGCTGTTTTTT,CASSLLRAGELFF,.,TRBV7-3,TRBJ2-2,.
TGTGCCACCAGCCGGAGGGGCGGCGATAATGAAAAACTGTTTTTT,CATSRRGGDNEKLFF,.,TRBV15,TRBJ1-4,.
TGTGCCAGTAGTATACGGGGACAGGGTAGTTCACCCCTCCACTTT,CASSIRGQGSSPLHF,.,TRBV19,TRBJ1-6,TRBD1
TGTGCCACCAGTGATACTGGACAGGGTTTCGCAGGTGACACAGATACGCAGTATTTT,CATSDTGQGFAGDTDTQYF,.,TRBV24-1,TRBJ2-3,TRBD1
TGCAGTGCACCTCGACAGGGGGACCAAGAGACCCAGTACTTC,CSAPRQGDQETQYF,.,TRBV20-1,TRBJ2-5,TRBD1
TGTGCCAGCAGTTTACAAACCGGGACAGATGGCTACACCTTC,CASSLQTGTDGYTF,.,TRBV12-3/TRBV12-4,TRBJ1-2,TRBD1
TGTGCCAGCAGTAACCGACAGGGCCCGAACACTGAAGCTTTCTTT,CASSNRQGPNTEAFF,once,TRBV6-1,TRBJ1-1,TRBD1
TGTGCCAGCAGCTTGGGGACTAGCGGAGAAAGCACAGATACGCAGTATTTT,CASSLGTSGESTDTQYF,few,TRBV5-4,TRBJ2-3,TRBD2
TGTGCCAGCAGACTTAGGAGCTCCTACGAGCAGTACTTC,CASRLRSSYEQYF,.,TRBV27,TRBJ2-7,.
TGTGCCAGCAGCTTAGGGCAGGGGGAGACCCAGTACTTC,CASSLGQGETQYF,.,TRBV7-3,TRBJ2-5,.
TGCGCCAGCAGTCAATCTCGGGATGGCTACACCTTC,CASSQSRDGYTF,.,TRBV23-1,TRBJ1-2,.
TGTGCCAGCAGTGAAGGGGGCTTGGGCAATCAGCCCCAGCATTTT,CASSEGGLGNQPQHF,.,TRBV6-4,TRBJ1-5,TRBD1
TGTGCCACCAGTGATTTTCCAGCTAATCAGCCCCAGCATTTT,CATSDFPANQPQHF,.,TRBV24-1,TRBJ1-5,.
TGTGCCAGCAGCTCGACAGGCCGCAATCAGCCCCAGCATTTT,CASSSTGRNQPQHF,few,TRBV7-2,TRBJ1-5,.
TGTGCCAGCAGCTTAGGAACCCTAGCGGTTCAAGAGACCCAGTACTTC,CASSLGTLAVQETQYF,.,TRBV7-2,TRBJ2-5,TRBD2
TGTGCCAGCAGTGGATCTAGGGGTTCTAACTATGGCTACACCTTC,CASSGSRGSNYGYTF,.,TRBV2,TRBJ1-2,.
TGTGCCAGCAGTGCCAGGGCCTATAATTCACCCCTCCACTTT,CASSARAYNSPLHF,.,TRBV6-1,TRBJ1-6,.
TGTGCCAGCAGTTACTCGGGGGCCCAGCCCCAGCATTTT,CASSYSGAQPQHF,.,TRBV6-2/TRBV6-3,TRBJ1-5,.
TGCAGTGCTAGTCCCGGGACAGGGATCGACACTGAAGCTTTCTTT,CSASPGTGIDTEAFF,.,TRBV20-1,TRBJ1-1,TRBD1
TGTGCCAGCAGCCGGAGAATAGTTAATCAGCCCCAGCATTTT,CASSRRIVNQPQHF,few,TRBV12-3/TRBV12-4,TRBJ1-5,.
TGTGCCAGCAGTTACCTACTCTCTGGAAACACCATATATTTT,CASSYLLSGNTIYF,.,TRBV6-5,TRBJ1-3,.
TGCAGTGCTAGAGATCCGAGCCCCCCACCACTAGCGGGGCCCACAGATACGCAGTATTTT,CSARDPSPPPLAGPTDTQYF,.,TRBV20-1,TRBJ2-3,TRBD2
TGTGCCAGCAGCCGCACCCGCGAGGAGGGCACAGATACGCAGTATTTT,CASSRTREEGTDTQYF,.,TRBV7-9,TRBJ2-3,.
TGTGCCAGCAGCAGGGCCCCGCAGGGTCTAGGTCGCACTGAAGCTTTCTTT,CASSRAPQGLGRTEAFF,.,TRBV7-2,TRBJ1-1,.
TGCAGTGCGGGTAGCGGGGTCGGGGCAGATACGCAGTATTTT,CSAGSGVGADTQYF,.,TRBV20-1,TRBJ2-3,TRBD2
TGTGCCAGCACCCCGGCAGGGGGGGAGACCCAGTACTTC,CASTPAGGETQYF,.,TRBV28,TRBJ2-5,.
TGTGCCAGTAACTCCCCGGGACTGAGGTATGGCTACACCTTC,CASNSPGLRYGYTF,.,TRBV19,TRBJ1-2,.
TGTGCCAGCAGCCGTGACAGGAGAAAACGGAACACTGAAGCTTTCTTT,CASSRDRRKRNTEAFF,once,TRBV12-3/TRBV12-4,TRBJ1-1,.
TGTGCCAGCAGTGAAGGGACCATGAACACTGAAGCTTTCTTT,CASSEGTMNTEAFF,.,TRBV6-1,TRBJ1-1,.
TGTGCCACCATCCCGCGGGGGGCTGGAAACACCATATATTTT,CATIPRGAGNTIYF,.,TRBV6-1,TRBJ1-3,.
TGTGCCAGCTCACCACCGAATTCGGAGCAGTACTTC,CASSPPNSEQYF,once,TRBV18,TRBJ2-7,.
TGTGCGCAGAGGGCGGGTCAGAGAAACACCATATATTTT,CAQRAGQRNTIYF,.,TRBV21-1,TRBJ1-3,.
TGTGCCAGCAGCTTGGGGGGGACCGACCACTCCTACGAGCAGTACTTC,CASSLGGTDHSYEQYF,.,TRBV5-4,TRBJ2-7,.
TGTGCCAGCAGTTTCGCCACTGAAGCTTTCTTT,CASSFATEAFF,.,TRBV12-3/TRBV12-4,TRBJ1-1,.
TGTGCCAGCAGCGTAGGAAAGCGGGGGGCGATACAAGAGACCCAGTACTTC,CASSVGKRGAIQETQYF,.,TRBV9,TRBJ2-5,TRBD2
TGTGCCAGCAGTTTTCGGGGGGCGGGGGGCTACACCTTC,CASSFRGAGGYTF,.,TRBV27,TRBJ1-2,.
TGTGCCGTCGGACAGGGAAACACCATATATTTT,CAVGQGNTIYF,.,TRBV30,TRBJ1-3,.
TGTGCCAGTAGTATCCGACGTTACAGTGGGGCGGCTGAAGCTTTCTTT,CASSIRRYSGAAEAFF,.,TRBV19,TRBJ1-1,.
TGCAGTGCTAGACAACTAGCGGAGCGATACACAGATACGCAGTATTTT,CSARQLAERYTDTQYF,.,TRBV20-1,TRBJ2-3,TRBD2
TGTGCCACCAGTGATCCAGGGACAGGGGGCGCTTATGGCTACACCTTC,CATSDPGTGGAYGYTF,few,TRBV24-1,TRBJ1-2,TRBD1
TGTGCCAGCAGTGAAGTGTGGGGTACTGACACCATATATTTT,CASSEVWGTDTIYF,.,TRBV6-1,TRBJ1-3,.
TGTGCCAGCAGCTTAAGCCTAGCGGGGAGGCTGTCGAATACGCAGTATTTT,CASSLSLAGRLSNTQYF,.,TRBV7-8,TRBJ2-3,TRBD2
TGTGCCAGCAGCCTTGGGACAGGGACAGGAAACACCATATATTTT,CASSLGTGTGNTIYF,.,TRBV7-9,TRBJ1-3,TRBD1
TGTGCCACCAGCAGAGATCCCGGGAATTCACCCCTCCACTTT,CATSRDPGNSPLHF,few,TRBV15,TRBJ1-6,.
TGTGCCAGCAGTCAGACAGCTACTAATGAGAAACTGTTTTTT,CASSQTATNEKLFF,.,TRBV27,TRBJ1-4,.
TGTGCCAGCAGCTGGGGGGACTTAGATACGCAGTATTTT,CASSWGDLDTQYF,once,TRBV5-3,TRBJ2-3,.